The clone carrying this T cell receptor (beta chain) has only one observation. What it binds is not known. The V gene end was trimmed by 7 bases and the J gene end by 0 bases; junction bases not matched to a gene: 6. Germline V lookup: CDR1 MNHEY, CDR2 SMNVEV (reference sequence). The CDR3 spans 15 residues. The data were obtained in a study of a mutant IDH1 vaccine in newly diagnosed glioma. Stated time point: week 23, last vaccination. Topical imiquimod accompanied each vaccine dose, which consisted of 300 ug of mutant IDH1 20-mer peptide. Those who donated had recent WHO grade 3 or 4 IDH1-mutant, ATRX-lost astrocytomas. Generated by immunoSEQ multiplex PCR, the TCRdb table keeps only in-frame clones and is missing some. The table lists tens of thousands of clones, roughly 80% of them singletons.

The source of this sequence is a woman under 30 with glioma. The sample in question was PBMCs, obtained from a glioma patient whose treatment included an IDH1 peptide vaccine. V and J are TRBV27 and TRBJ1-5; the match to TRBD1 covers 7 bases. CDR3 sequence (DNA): TGTGCCAGCACAGGGACAGAGAATAGCAATCAGCCCCAGCATTTT. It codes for CASTGTENSNQPQHF.